This T cell receptor beta chain was identified in a study of lymphopenia after photon versus proton radiotherapy. Study-level results: After lymphocyte nadir, photon-treated repertoires showed oligoclonal expansion, especially CD8+ Temra.

Per germline, CDR1 DFQATT and CDR2 SNEGSKA (reference sequence). V was cut by 6 bases and J by 8 bases, with 8 bases left in between. The CDR3 consists of 10 residues. Generated by immunoSEQ multiplex PCR, the TCRdb table keeps only in-frame clones and is missing some. Of around 70,000 clones listed, 92% are singletons. To note about this clone: Antigen specificity is unknown.

The chain combines TRBV20-1 with TRBJ2-1; D is unresolved. This specimen was peripheral blood, taken from a patient treated with photon-based radiotherapy. The sequence came from a woman aged 35 to 49 with cholangiocarcinoma. The CDR3 region has the DNA TGCAGTGCGGGTAGAGATGAGCAGTTCTTC. Translation gives CSAGRDEQFF.